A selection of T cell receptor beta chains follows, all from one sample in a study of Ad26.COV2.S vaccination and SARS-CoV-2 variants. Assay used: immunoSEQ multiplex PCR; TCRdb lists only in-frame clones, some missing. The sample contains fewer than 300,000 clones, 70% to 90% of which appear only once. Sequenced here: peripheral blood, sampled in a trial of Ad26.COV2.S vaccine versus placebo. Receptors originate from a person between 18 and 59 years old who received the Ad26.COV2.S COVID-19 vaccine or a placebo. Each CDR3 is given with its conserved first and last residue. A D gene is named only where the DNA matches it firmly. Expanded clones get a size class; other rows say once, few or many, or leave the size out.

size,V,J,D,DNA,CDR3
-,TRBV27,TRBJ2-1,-,TGTGCCAGCAAACTATACAATGAGCAGTTCTTC,CASKLYNEQFF
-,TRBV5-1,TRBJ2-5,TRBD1,TGCGCCAGCAGCTTGGCCGGACAGGGCGGGGAGACCCAGTACTTC,CASSLAGQGGETQYF
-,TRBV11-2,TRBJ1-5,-,TGTGCCAGCAGCTCAGGCAGGGGTTTTCAGCCCCAGCATTTT,CASSSGRGFQPQHF
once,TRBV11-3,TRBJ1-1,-,TGTGCCAGCAGCTCAGACAGGAACACTGAAGCTTTCTTT,CASSSDRNTEAFF
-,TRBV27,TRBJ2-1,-,TGTGCCAGCAGTTCCGACTTGACCTACTACAATGAGCAGTTCTTC,CASSSDLTYYNEQFF
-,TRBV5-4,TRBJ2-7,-,TGTGCCAGCACTCTTCAGGGGACCTACGAGCAGTACTTC,CASTLQGTYEQYF
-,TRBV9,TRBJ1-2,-,TGTGCCAGCAGCGTAGTCCAGGGGAATGGCTACACCTTC,CASSVVQGNGYTF
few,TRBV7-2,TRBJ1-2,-,TGTGCCAGCAGCTTAGGGTCAGCCTATGGCTACACCTTC,CASSLGSAYGYTF
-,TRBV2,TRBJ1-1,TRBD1,TGTGCCAGCAGTGGCCGAACAGGGGTGAACACTGAAGCTTTCTTT,CASSGRTGVNTEAFF
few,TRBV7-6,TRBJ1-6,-,TGTGCCAGCAGCTTAACCCACAGGGACAATAATTCACCCCTCCACTTT,CASSLTHRDNNSPLHF
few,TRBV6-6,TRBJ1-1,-,TGTGCCAGCAGTTACCTTGTCCCTGAAGCTTTCTTT,CASSYLVPEAFF